The 12 T cell receptor beta chains presented below share a single source sample, sequenced in a study of T cells in Graves' hyperthyroidism and ophthalmopathy. RNA transcripts yielded amplified TCR beta CDR3 regions. Initially, a first-round RT-PCR of the TCR CDR3 employed the HTBI primer set. TCRdb recomputed calls from the multiplex PCR reads with MiXCR, one row per CDR3 protein. Of approximately 400,000 distinct CDR3 sequences listed, about 18% are singletons. The sequenced sample was blood. The source is a man between 18 and 29 years old with Graves' ophthalmopathy.

This clonotype was counted a few times. The chain combines TRBV9 with TRBJ2-1; tentatively, D is TRBD1 (7 bases). V lost 0 bases to trimming and J lost 2 bases, with 12 bases between them. Germline CDR1 SGDLS, CDR2 YYNGEE. The CDR3 contains 16 residues. CDR3 region: CASSVETGRTYNEQFF. The CDR3 DNA reads TGTGCCAGCAGCGTAGAGACAGGGAGGACCTACAATGAGCAGTTCTTC.

This clonotype came up many times. The V and J genes are TRBV5-1 and TRBJ2-7; 11 bases agree with TRBD2. The germline V gene has CDR1 SGHRS and CDR2 YFSETQ. The J segment lost 6 bases and the V segment lost 5 bases, leaving 7 bases of the junction unmatched. The CDR3 contains 14 residues. The CDR3 here is CASRSGTSGIEQYF. CDR3 DNA: TGCGCCAGCAGATCCGGGACTAGCGGAATCGAGCAGTACTTC. Combining the CDR3 with reference TRBV5-1 and TRBJ2-7 gives the whole variable domain KAGVTQTPRYLIKTRGQQVTLSCSPISGHRSVSWYQQTPGQGLQFLFEYFSETQRNKGNFPGRFSGRQFSNSRSEMNVSTLELGDSALYLCASRSGTSGIEQYFGPGTRLTVT.

This clonotype was seen ten or more times. The chain carries TRBV3-1 and TRBJ2-5; 9 positions match TRBD2. There are 16 residues in the CDR3. After removal of 2 bases from V and 2 bases from J, the junction contained 6 bases not matched to a gene. Germline V gene data show CDR1 as LGHDT and CDR2 as YNNKEL (reference sequence). This CDR3 is CASSQPQRGAQETQYF. DNA of the CDR3: TGTGCCAGCAGCCAACCCCAGCGGGGGGCACAAGAGACCCAGTACTTC.

The rearrangement uses TRBV5-1 and TRBJ2-4, with D possibly being TRBD1 (6 bases). CDR3 length equals 17 residues. With 0 bases removed from V and 1 base from J, the gap between germline ends came to 14 bases. CDR1 is SGHRS and CDR2 is YFSETQ in the germline V gene. CDR3 loop: CASSLDGPQGAKNIQYF. In DNA, the CDR3 is TGCGCCAGCAGCTTGGACGGGCCCCAGGGGGCCAAAAACATTCAGTACTTC.

The chain carries TRBV29-1 and TRBJ2-7; D is undetermined. V was cut by 5 bases and J by 2 bases, with 19 bases left in between. Germline V lookup: CDR1 SQVTM, CDR2 ANQGSEA. The CDR3 extends over 15 amino acids. The CDR3 coding sequence is TGCAGCGTTTCCAACCCCGGTGTACTCGCCTACGAGCAGTACTTC. As protein: CSVSNPGVLAYEQYF.

This clonotype was seen repeatedly, ten times or more. The chain couples TRBV2 to TRBJ1-5; D gene unclear. This CDR3 is built from 14 residues. V shed 6 bases and J shed 7 bases, with 16 bases lying between them. Germline V gene data show CDR1 as SNHLY and CDR2 as FYNNEI. The CDR3 is CASSKDGRRQPQHF. The DNA of the CDR3 is TGTGCCAGCAGCAAGGACGGGCGGAGACAGCCCCAGCATTTT. The full variable domain, with the rest looked up from reference TRBV2 and TRBJ1-5, is EPEVTQTPSHQVTQMGQEVILRCVPISNHLYFYWYRQILGQKVEFLVSFYNNEISEKSEIFDDQFSVERPDGSNFTLKIRSTKLEDSAMYFCASSKDGRRQPQHFGDGTRLSIL.

This clonotype has a count of ten or more. V and J are TRBV27 and TRBJ1-2; D not resolved. Between the trimmed V and J ends, which lost 2 bases and 0 bases, there was a span of 10 bases. The CDR3 runs 15 residues. Germline V gene sequence: CDR1 MNHEY, CDR2 SMNVEV (reference sequence). CDR3 DNA: TGTGCCAGCAGTTTAGGGAGCCCCTCTAACTATGGCTACACCTTC. Translated: CASSLGSPSNYGYTF.

The V and J genes are TRBV7-9 and TRBJ2-3; D is unclear. CDR3 size: 12 residues. Looked up from germline, CDR1 is SEHNR and CDR2 is FQNEAQ (reference sequence). V was pared by 2 bases and J by 6 bases, with 6 bases between. CDR3: CASSLFFDTQYF. Written as DNA, the CDR3 is TGTGCCAGCAGCTTATTTTTTGATACGCAGTATTTT.

On this clonotype itself: This may arise from a read error, as a much more abundant clone is one base away. The V and J genes are TRBV2 and TRBJ1-1; no clear D gene. This CDR3 spans 14 amino acids. Germline V gives CDR1 SNHLY, CDR2 FYNNEI. The CDR3, as DNA: TGTGCCAGCAGGGAGAATGGGGAGAACCCTGAAGCTTTCTTT. Residues: CASRENGENPEAFF.

This clonotype was observed a handful of times. This chain links TRBV6-5 with TRBJ1-2; TRBD1 is a possible D gene (5 bases). This CDR3 has 14 residues. CDR1 is MNHEY and CDR2 is SVGAGI in the germline V gene. V lost 0 bases and J lost 5, with 10 bases in between. Written as DNA, the CDR3 is TGTGCCAGCAGTTACTCTGGGGGAGAGTATGGCTACACCTTC. Its translation: CASSYSGGEYGYTF.

This clonotype has more than one count but fewer than ten. The genes are TRBV5-1 and TRBJ2-1, with 7 positions matching TRBD1. The CDR3 totals 15 residues. V lost 3 bases to trimming and J lost 0 bases; unmatched junction nucleotides: 3. Germline CDR1 is SGHRS and CDR2 is YFSETQ. CDR3 region: CASSWTGSSYNEQFF. The CDR3 bases are TGCGCCAGCAGCTGGACAGGCAGCTCCTACAATGAGCAGTTCTTC.

The chain combines TRBV6-4 with TRBJ2-3; a weak D match, TRBD2 (5 bases). Trimming took 3 bases from V and 3 from J, leaving 13 bases between them. The CDR3 is made up of 15 amino acids. Germline lookup yields CDR1 MRHNA and CDR2 SNTAGT. CDR3 in DNA: TGTGCCAGCAGTGAGGGAGTAGGAGGTACAGATACGCAGTATTTT. Translation gives CASSEGVGGTDTQYF.